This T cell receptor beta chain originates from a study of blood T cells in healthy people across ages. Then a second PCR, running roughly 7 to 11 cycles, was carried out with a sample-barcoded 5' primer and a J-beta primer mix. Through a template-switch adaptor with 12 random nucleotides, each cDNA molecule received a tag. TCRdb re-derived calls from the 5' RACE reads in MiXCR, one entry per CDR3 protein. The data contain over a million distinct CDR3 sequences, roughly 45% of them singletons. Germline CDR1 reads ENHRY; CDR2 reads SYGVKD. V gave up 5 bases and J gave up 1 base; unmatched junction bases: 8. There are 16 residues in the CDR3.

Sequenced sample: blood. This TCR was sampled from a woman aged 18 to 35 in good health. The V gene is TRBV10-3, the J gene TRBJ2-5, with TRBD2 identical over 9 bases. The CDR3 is CAISRLAAFTQETQYF. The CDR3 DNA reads TGTGCCATCAGTCGACTAGCGGCATTTACCCAAGAGACCCAGTACTTC.